Shown below are 21 T cell receptor beta chains from a single sample sequenced in a study of cytomegalovirus exposure and HLA in healthy donors (dated by TCRdb to between 2016 and 2019). The library was built by means of the immunoSEQ multiplex PCR assay. For the multiplex PCR, a mixture combining 60 forward primers for TCR Vbeta segments and 13 reverse primers for TCR Jbeta segments was used. In its TCRdb copy, this immuneACCESS table keeps in-frame sequences only and misses some clones. Where compared with another copy, unresolved V genes explain less than half of these, and the others have no known cause. The sample records about 110,000 clones, 71% of which are singletons. The biggest ten clones account for about 2.5% of the sample. The sequenced sample was PBMCs. These receptors came from a female donor in good health and CMV-seronegative.

The chain joins TRBV30 to TRBJ1-2, with 12 bases lining up with TRBD1. The length of the CDR3 is 14 residues. V lost 2 bases, J lost 8 bases, and 6 bases stayed unmatched. The germline CDR1 and CDR2 sequences are GTSNPN and SVGIG (reference sequence). Here the CDR3 DNA reads TGTGCCTGGAGTCGGGACAGGGGGCATGGGGGCTACACCTTC. Translating gives CAWSRDRGHGGYTF.

This chain uses TRBV7-8 with TRBJ1-1; 7 nucleotides agree with TRBD1. Trimming cost V 1 base and J 4 bases; bases outside gene matches: 6. The CDR3 consists of 15 residues. CDR1 SGHVS and CDR2 FQNEAQ come from the germline V gene. The CDR3 coding sequence is TGTGCCAGCAGCTTAGGCTACAGGGGAGGCACTGAAGCTTTCTTT. It yields the protein CASSLGYRGGTEAFF.

This chain joins TRBV29-1 and TRBJ2-2; D is perhaps TRBD2 (6 bases). Per germline, CDR1 SQVTM and CDR2 ANQGSEA. Trimming took 2 bases from V and 4 from J, leaving 11 bases between them. The CDR3 has 14 residues. As DNA, the CDR3 is TGCAGCGTTGAAAAGGCGGGAAGCACCGGGGAGCTGTTTTTT. This gives the protein CSVEKAGSTGELFF.

The V and J genes are TRBV7-9 and TRBJ2-1; weak D call: TRBD2 (6 bases). CDR1 and CDR2 from the germline V gene are SEHNR and FQNEAQ (reference sequence). This CDR3 is 14 amino acids long. Between the trimmed V and J ends, which lost 11 bases and 10 bases, there was a span of 24 bases. The CDR3 sequence is CAYQGLSRGMEQFF. The CDR3 bases are TGTGCCTACCAGGGTTTGAGTCGCGGGATGGAGCAGTTCTTC.

The CDR3 DNA follows: TGTGCCAGTAGTCTAGGGGGACAGGGGAACACTGAAGCTTTCTTT. It translates to CASSLGGQGNTEAFF. The rearrangement joins TRBV19 to TRBJ1-1; 9 bases align to TRBD1. The CDR3 consists of 15 residues. In germline, CDR1 is LNHDA, CDR2 SQIVND (reference sequence). Trimming removed 5 bases from V and 1 base from J; junction bases left unmatched: 5. Full variable domain (remainder filled in from reference TRBV19 and TRBJ1-1): DGGITQSPKYLFRKEGQNVTLSCEQNLNHDAMYWYRQDPGQGLRLIYYSQIVNDFQKGDIAEGYSVSREKKESFPLTVTSAQKNPTAFYLCASSLGGQGNTEAFFGQGTRLTVV.

This chain uses TRBV30 with TRBJ1-4, with D perhaps TRBD1 (6 bases). The CDR3 runs 17 residues. The V and J ends lost 0 bases and 7 bases respectively, with 21 bases between them. In germline, CDR1 is GTSNPN, CDR2 SVGIG (reference sequence). CDR3 DNA: TGTGCCTGGAGTGTGGGGAGGGATTGGGGGGCGGTTGAAAAACTGTTTTTT. Residues: CAWSVGRDWGAVEKLFF.

This chain links TRBV9 with TRBJ2-7; D is perhaps TRBD2 (5 bases). Trimming removed 3 bases at V and 3 bases at J, with 13 bases between. This CDR3 region has 14 residues. Per germline, CDR1 SGDLS and CDR2 YYNGEE. This CDR3 reads CASSARGGGYEQYF. CDR3 DNA: TGTGCCAGCAGCGCCCGAGGAGGTGGCTACGAGCAGTACTTC. The full variable domain, completed using reference TRBV9 and TRBJ2-7, is DSGVTQTPKHLITATGQRVTLRCSPRSGDLSVYWYQQSLDQGLQFLIQYYNGEERAKGNILERFSAQQFPDLHSELNLSSLELGDSALYFCASSARGGGYEQYFGPGTRLTVT.

The gene calls are TRBV5-4 and TRBJ2-1; 8 bases agree with TRBD2. V shed 4 bases and J 5 bases; nucleotides not matched to a gene: 11. Germline CDR1 reads SGHNT; CDR2 reads YYREEE (reference sequence). This CDR3 region has 16 residues. Written as DNA, the CDR3 is TGTGCCAGCAGCCCCTCGAGCGGGAGAATCAACAATGAGCAGTTCTTC. Encoded protein: CASSPSSGRINNEQFF.

The chain uses TRBV7-9 and TRBJ2-1; D unresolved. V was cut by 1 base and J by 1 base, with 8 bases left in between. This CDR3 has 15 residues. CDR1 SEHNR and CDR2 FQNEAQ come from the germline V gene (reference sequence). The CDR3 coding sequence is TGTGCCAGCAGCTTAGTGGGCCCTTCCTACAATGAGCAGTTCTTC. Translating it yields CASSLVGPSYNEQFF.

The chain has TRBV2 and TRBJ1-2, with 7 bases that match TRBD1. Germline V lookup: CDR1 SNHLY, CDR2 FYNNEI. J lost 3 bases, V lost 4 bases, and 8 bases had no gene match. CDR3 size: 15 residues. This CDR3 reads CASSAAGQNYYGYTF. CDR3 nucleotide sequence: TGTGCCAGCAGTGCCGCGGGACAGAACTACTATGGCTACACCTTC.

This chain links TRBV25-1 with TRBJ1-1; D remains ambiguous. The CDR3 is 13 amino acids. Germline CDR1 is MGHDK and CDR2 is SYGVNS. V lost 4 bases and J lost 6, with 12 bases in between. The CDR3 here is CASSALSSAEAFF. In DNA, the CDR3 is TGTGCCAGCAGTGCACTTTCTAGTGCTGAAGCTTTCTTT.

The table lists this clone with a few counts. The V and J genes are TRBV2 and TRBJ2-5; TRBD1 agrees at 7 bases. Germline CDR1 and CDR2: SNHLY and FYNNEI. The V gene end was trimmed by 1 base and the J gene end by 5 bases; junction bases not matched to a gene: 10. The CDR3 is 16 amino acids. This CDR3 reads CASSEGRTGPAETQYF. In DNA, the CDR3 is TGTGCCAGCAGTGAAGGGCGGACAGGCCCGGCGGAGACCCAGTACTTC.

This chain connects TRBV2 to TRBJ1-2; 11 nucleotides align to TRBD1. Trimming cost V 7 bases and J 4 bases; bases outside gene matches: 5. This CDR3 contains 14 residues. The germline gives CDR1 SNHLY, CDR2 FYNNEI. The CDR3 sequence is CASTGTGGGYGYTF. The CDR3, as DNA: TGTGCCAGCACCGGGACAGGGGGGGGCTATGGCTACACCTTC.

This rearrangement joins TRBV28 to TRBJ1-5; TRBD1 matches at 7 bases. V dropped 5 bases and J dropped 4; count of bases not matched to a gene: 11. Germline V gene sequence: CDR1 MDHEN, CDR2 SYDVKM. This CDR3 has 16 amino acids. The CDR3 loop reads CASSPTTGFRNQPQHF. The CDR3 DNA is TGTGCCAGCAGTCCAACGACAGGGTTCAGAAATCAGCCCCAGCATTTT. Full variable domain (remainder filled in from reference TRBV28 and TRBJ1-5): DVKVTQSSRYLVKRTGEKVFLECVQDMDHENMFWYRQDPGLGLRLIYFSYDVKMKEKGDIPEGYSVSREKKERFSLILESASTNQTSMYLCASSPTTGFRNQPQHFGDGTRLSIL.

The chain recombines TRBV30 with TRBJ2-6; 9 bases map to TRBD1. CDR3 size: 16 residues. Germline loops: CDR1 GTSNPN, CDR2 SVGIG (reference sequence). With V trimmed by 4 bases and J by 2 bases, 6 bases remained unmatched. The DNA of the CDR3 is TGTGCCTGGATACAGGGGGCATCCCCTGGGGCCAACGTCCTGACTTTC. It codes for CAWIQGASPGANVLTF.

The count of this clone is one. The J gene is TRBJ2-2, the V gene TRBV7-9; perhaps TRBD1 as D (5 bases). Germline loops: CDR1 SEHNR, CDR2 FQNEAQ (reference sequence). With 3 bases removed from V and 4 bases from J, the gap between germline ends came to 9 bases. The CDR3 extends over 14 amino acids. CDR3 loop: CASSLGRSTGELFF. DNA of the CDR3: TGTGCCAGCAGCTTGGGGCGCAGCACCGGGGAGCTGTTTTTT. The full variable domain, its missing parts supplied by reference TRBV7-9 and TRBJ2-2, is DTGVSQNPRHKITKRGQNVTFRCDPISEHNRLYWYRQTLGQGPEFLTYFQNEAQLEKSRLLSDRFSAERPKGSFSTLEIQRTEQGDSAMYLCASSLGRSTGELFFGEGSRLTVL.

This clone has a handful of counts. V usage is TRBV9 and J usage is TRBJ1-4, with 10 bases identical to TRBD1. The CDR3 covers 14 residues. The ends lost 4 bases at V and 8 bases at J; junction bases unmatched: 5. The V gene's germline CDR1 is SGDLS and CDR2 YYNGEE. CDR3 sequence (DNA): TGTGCCAGCAGCAGGGGGACAGGGGAGGAAAAACTGTTTTTT. It encodes CASSRGTGEEKLFF.

Regarding this clone: The sample contains more than one DNA sequence encoding this CDR3. V and J are TRBV5-1 and TRBJ1-1; D is possibly TRBD1 (6 bases). Per the germline V gene, CDR1 is SGHRS and CDR2 is YFSETQ. The CDR3 covers 14 residues. V lost 4 bases and J 1 base, leaving 11 bases between the germline ends. As DNA, the CDR3 is TGCGCCAGCAGCCCTTCGGGACAGAACACTGAAGCTTTCTTT. This sequence encodes CASSPSGQNTEAFF.

The chain carries TRBV9 and TRBJ2-3; tentatively, D is TRBD1 (6 bases). In germline, CDR1 is SGDLS, CDR2 YYNGEE. With 2 bases removed from V and 2 bases from J, the gap between germline ends came to 15 bases. This CDR3 has 16 amino acids. The CDR3 region has the DNA TGTGCCAGCAGCGTGGTACCGACAGGAAACACAGATACGCAGTATTTT. Protein product: CASSVVPTGNTDTQYF.

CDR3 residues: CASSFSGTGGLYEQYF. In nucleotides, the CDR3 is TGTGCCAGCAGCTTTTCCGGGACAGGGGGTTTATACGAGCAGTACTTC. The V gene is TRBV7-9, the J gene TRBJ2-7, with 11 bases lining up with TRBD1. CDR1 is SEHNR and CDR2 is FQNEAQ in the germline V gene (reference sequence). The length of the CDR3 is 16 residues. Trimming cost V 3 bases and J 4 bases; bases outside gene matches: 8.

V is TRBV4-3 and J is TRBJ2-5; 8 bases are shared with TRBD2. The CDR3 sequence is 16 residues long. CDR1 and CDR2 from the germline V gene are LGHNA and YSLEER. J was trimmed by 5 bases and V by 0 bases; bases with no gene match: 8. CDR3 region: CASSQEVGRATETQYF. CDR3 DNA: TGCGCCAGCAGCCAAGAAGTCGGGAGGGCCACGGAGACCCAGTACTTC.